The 24 T cell receptor beta chains below come from one sample, sequenced in a study of T cell changes during pregnancy in multiple sclerosis. The table came from immunoSEQ multiplex PCR; TCRdb's copy has only in-frame clones and leaves some out. Here the sample spans 60,000 to 95,000 clones, 90% to 95% being singletons. The input for sequencing was CD4+ T cells from peripheral blood mononuclear cells, taken before pregnancy. The receptor set was obtained from a female donor with multiple sclerosis, enrolled in a pregnancy study.

This clone was observed a single time. The genes are TRBV10-3 and TRBJ2-5; 8 bases map to TRBD1. V gave up 6 bases and J gave up 3 bases; unmatched junction bases: 3. Germline V lookup: CDR1 ENHRY, CDR2 SYGVKD. The CDR3 consists of 13 residues. CDR3 sequence (DNA): TGTGCCATCAGAGGGACAGGAGAAGAGACCCAGTACTTC. It yields the protein CAIRGTGEETQYF.

The chain is built from TRBV12-5 and TRBJ1-1, with D tentatively TRBD1 (5 bases). The V gene's germline CDR1 is LGHNT and CDR2 FRNRAP. V lost 2 bases, J lost 4 bases, and 14 bases lay in between. This CDR3 is 15 amino acids long. The DNA of the CDR3 is TGTGCTAGTGGTTTGCATACAGGTCTGAGCACTGAAGCTTTCTTT. Translation gives CASGLHTGLSTEAFF.

This clone was observed once. The V call is TRBV28, the J call TRBJ1-5; no reliable D call. CDR1 MDHEN and CDR2 SYDVKM come from the germline V gene. V dropped 4 bases and J dropped 4 bases, with 14 bases sitting between them. This CDR3 contains 15 residues. In DNA form, the CDR3 reads TGTGCCAGCAGTTACCGTCGGCAGGTAAATCAGCCCCAGCATTTT. The encoded protein is CASSYRRQVNQPQHF.

This clone was seen only a few times. The J gene is TRBJ1-5, the V gene TRBV18, with D hard to call. The V gene's germline CDR1 is KGHSH and CDR2 LQKENI. V was cut by 6 bases and J by 0 bases, with 9 bases left in between. The CDR3 covers 14 residues. The CDR3 is CASSDKNSNQPQHF. The DNA of the CDR3 is TGTGCCAGCTCCGACAAGAATAGCAATCAGCCCCAGCATTTT.

This sequence joins TRBV7-8 and TRBJ1-1; 10 nucleotides agree with TRBD1. CDR1 is SGHVS and CDR2 is FQNEAQ in the germline V gene. The CDR3 sequence is 14 residues long. V shed 6 bases and J 7 bases; nucleotides not matched to a gene: 8. CDR3 sequence (DNA): TGTGCCAGCAGTCAAAAGACAGGGGGCGGTGAAGCTTTCTTT. This encodes CASSQKTGGGEAFF.

The chain links TRBV28 to TRBJ1-4, with 10 nucleotides matching TRBD1. The germline gives CDR1 MDHEN, CDR2 SYDVKM. V gave up 6 bases and J gave up 8 bases; unmatched junction bases: 21. The CDR3 extends over 19 amino acids. Here the CDR3 reads CASSGDRGLTYLGREKLFF. The CDR3 nucleotides read TGTGCCAGCAGCGGAGACAGGGGGCTGACTTACCTTGGAAGGGAAAAACTGTTTTTT.

The chain combines TRBV6-5 with TRBJ2-7; 8 bases line up with TRBD2. Per the germline V gene, CDR1 is MNHEY and CDR2 is SVGAGI. The length of the CDR3 is 12 residues. After removal of 11 bases from V and 5 bases from J, the junction contained 8 bases not matched to a gene. The CDR3 reads CAATGGPHEQYF. In DNA form, the CDR3 reads TGTGCCGCGACGGGGGGGCCCCACGAGCAGTACTTC.

For the CDR3, the DNA is TGTGCCAGCAGCCCCCGGTTCTCTGGGGCCAACGTCCTGACTTTC. Its protein is CASSPRFSGANVLTF. The chain uses TRBV7-3 and TRBJ2-6; D unclear. V gave up 5 bases and J gave up 0 bases, with 8 bases separating them. This CDR3 is 15 amino acids long. Per the germline V gene, CDR1 is SGHTA and CDR2 is FQGTGA.

J is TRBJ2-3 and V is TRBV18; 7 bases fit TRBD2. This CDR3 contains 16 residues. Per germline, CDR1 KGHSH and CDR2 LQKENI. The V segment lost 1 base and the J segment 3 bases; nucleotides outside the gene matches: 7. CDR3 protein: CASSPRLLAVTDTQYF. The CDR3 DNA is TGTGCCAGCTCACCACGACTTCTAGCGGTGACAGATACGCAGTATTTT.

The V call is TRBV15, the J call TRBJ1-4, with 7 bases aligning to TRBD1. The CDR3 contains 17 residues. CDR1 and CDR2 from the germline V gene are LNHNV and YYDKDF (reference sequence). V shed 5 bases, J shed 5 bases, and the junction held 14 bases outside the gene matches. The chain's CDR3 is CATSGNKRTGGNEKLFF. CDR3 bases: TGTGCCACCAGCGGGAATAAACGGACAGGCGGAAATGAAAAACTGTTTTTT.

This rearrangement joins TRBV29-1 to TRBJ1-1; possible D gene TRBD1, 5 bases. CDR3 size: 14 residues. The germline gives CDR1 SQVTM, CDR2 ANQGSEA. V dropped 6 bases and J dropped 5 bases, with 19 bases sitting between them. The CDR3 region is CSVDLGLLSTEAFF. CDR3 DNA: TGCAGCGTAGACCTGGGACTTCTAAGTACTGAAGCTTTCTTT.

The chain combines TRBV10-3 with TRBJ2-7, with 7 bases aligning to TRBD2. CDR3 length: 15 amino acids. Germline CDR1 is ENHRY and CDR2 is SYGVKD. V gave up 2 bases and J gave up 0 bases; unmatched junction bases: 4. Here the CDR3 reads CAISELGGSSYEQYF. Written as DNA, the CDR3 is TGTGCCATCAGTGAGCTCGGCGGGAGCTCCTACGAGCAGTACTTC.

This clone came up once. The chain couples TRBV5-4 to TRBJ2-7; 15 nucleotides line up with TRBD2. The V and J ends lost 3 bases and 6 bases, in that order; junction bases with no gene match: 4. Germline values: CDR1 SGHNT, CDR2 YYREEE (reference sequence). CDR3 size: 15 residues. The CDR3 nucleotides are TGTGCCAGCAGCTCGGGACTAGCGGGGGGTTCCGAGCAGTACTTC. It yields the protein CASSSGLAGGSEQYF.

This clone was detected once. This chain connects TRBV7-2 to TRBJ1-2, with TRBD1 identical over 8 bases. The CDR3 is 15 amino acids. V dropped 1 base and J dropped 8; count of bases not matched to a gene: 9. Germline V gives CDR1 SGHTA, CDR2 FQGNSA. CDR3 sequence reads: CASSLEVRQGYGYTF. CDR3 nucleotide sequence: TGTGCCAGCAGCTTAGAAGTACGACAGGGGTACGGCTACACCTTC.

The V and J genes are TRBV5-1 and TRBJ1-1; D may be TRBD1 (5 bases). The V gene lost 0 bases and the J gene lost 1 base, with 10 bases spanning the gap. This CDR3 is 15 amino acids long. Germline V gene sequence: CDR1 SGHRS, CDR2 YFSETQ. The CDR3 is CASSLGGGGNTEAFF. In DNA, the CDR3 is TGCGCCAGCAGCTTGGGCGGGGGGGGGAACACTGAAGCTTTCTTT.

The chain carries TRBV6-5 and TRBJ2-3; 11 bases align to TRBD2. The CDR3 covers 15 residues. The junction had 9 bases not matched to a gene; V was cut back by 6 bases and J by 7 bases. Germline CDR1 and CDR2: MNHEY and SVGAGI. The CDR3 is CASRGVAGGPHTQYF. In DNA, the CDR3 is TGTGCCAGCAGGGGCGTAGCGGGAGGGCCGCATACGCAGTATTTT.

The CDR3 DNA sequence: TGTGCCAGCAGTTTCCCGGACAGAATGGGCGAGCAGTACTTC. Its protein is CASSFPDRMGEQYF. The chain carries TRBV28 and TRBJ2-7; D possibly corresponds to TRBD1 (6 bases). The CDR3 consists of 14 residues. V shed 3 bases and J shed 6 bases, with 15 bases lying between them. Germline V gives CDR1 MDHEN, CDR2 SYDVKM. Full variable domain (outside the CDR3, taken from reference TRBV28 and TRBJ2-7): DVKVTQSSRYLVKRTGEKVFLECVQDMDHENMFWYRQDPGLGLRLIYFSYDVKMKEKGDIPEGYSVSREKKERFSLILESASTNQTSMYLCASSFPDRMGEQYFGPGTRLTVT.

V and J are TRBV28 and TRBJ2-7; D may be TRBD1 (6 bases). This CDR3 contains 15 residues. Germline-derived CDR1 and CDR2 are MDHEN and SYDVKM. Trimming left V 3 bases short and J 1 base short, with 13 bases between. CDR3 sequence reads: CASSFPTGQSYEQYF. The CDR3 coding sequence is TGTGCCAGCAGTTTCCCAACCGGACAGTCCTACGAGCAGTACTTC.

The genes are TRBV19 and TRBJ1-5, with D possibly matching TRBD1 (5 bases). The V and J ends lost 1 base and 4 bases respectively, with 8 bases between them. Looked up from germline, CDR1 is LNHDA and CDR2 is SQIVND (reference sequence). This CDR3 comprises 14 residues. The CDR3 loop reads CASSIVAGNQPQHF. The DNA for the CDR3 is TGTGCCAGTAGTATAGTGGCAGGGAATCAGCCCCAGCATTTT.

The V and J genes are TRBV19 and TRBJ2-2; 11 bases map to TRBD1. Germline V gene lookup returns CDR1 LNHDA and CDR2 SQIVND (reference sequence). J gave up 5 bases and V 5 bases, and 13 bases lay outside the gene matches. CDR3 length equals 18 residues. As DNA, the CDR3 is TGTGCCAGTAGTCCTCGGACAGGGGGCACTAGAGATACCGGGGAGCTGTTTTTT. The encoded protein is CASSPRTGGTRDTGELFF.

The DNA for the CDR3 is TGTGCCAGCAGCACCTCGGGGATACCCCCAGAGACCCAGTACTTC. Translating gives CASSTSGIPPETQYF. The chain uses TRBV21-1 and TRBJ2-5; TRBD2, the D gene given by the table, was not confirmed from the DNA. TRBV21-1 is deemed a pseudogene. This CDR3 comprises 15 residues.

The rearrangement uses TRBV6-6 and TRBJ2-7; D possibly corresponds to TRBD1 (5 bases). Germline lookup yields CDR1 MNHNY and CDR2 SVGAGI (reference sequence). The CDR3 is 12 amino acids. The ends were cut back, 5 bases at V and 9 bases at J, with 14 bases in the middle. CDR3 region: CASSPLQEVQYF. CDR3 bases: TGTGCCAGCAGTCCCCTACAGGAAGTGCAGTACTTC.

This rearrangement joins TRBV7-6 to TRBJ1-2; TRBD1 aligns across 7 bases. The CDR3 totals 16 residues. Germline CDR1 and CDR2: SGHVS and FNYEAQ. J gave up 4 bases and V 5 bases, and 13 bases lay outside the gene matches. CDR3 coding DNA: TGTGCCAGCAGCCTGGGACAGCCCCGAACTTCCTATGGCTACACCTTC. Translated, it gives CASSLGQPRTSYGYTF.

This sequence joins TRBV9 and TRBJ1-1; D gene unclear. Per germline, CDR1 SGDLS and CDR2 YYNGEE. CDR3 length: 14 amino acids. The ends were cut back, 1 base at V and 1 base at J, with 8 bases in the middle. The CDR3 reads CASSVSSGNTEAFF. DNA of the CDR3: TGTGCCAGCAGCGTATCCTCAGGGAACACTGAAGCTTTCTTT. Filled out from reference TRBV9 and TRBJ1-1, the complete variable domain reads DSGVTQTPKHLITATGQRVTLRCSPRSGDLSVYWYQQSLDQGLQFLIQYYNGEERAKGNILERFSAQQFPDLHSELNLSSLELGDSALYFCASSVSSGNTEAFFGQGTRLTVV.